This passage covers 7 T cell receptor beta chains from one sample sequenced in a study of blood T cells in healthy people across ages. Combining a sample-barcoded 5' primer with a J-beta primer mix, a second PCR ran for about 6 to 11 cycles. TCRdb recomputed calls from the 5' RACE reads with MiXCR, one row per CDR3 protein. The data show about 1,400,000 distinct CDR3 sequences, with 55% to 75% seen just once and 6.5% to 8.5% held by the top ten. The specimen sequenced was blood. The receptors were gathered from a man aged 18 to 35 in good health.

This clonotype was recorded only once. The gene calls are TRBV28 and TRBJ2-7; D not resolved. CDR1 and CDR2 from the germline V gene are MDHEN and SYDVKM. The V end was cut by 6 bases, the J end by 0 bases, with 12 bases between. CDR3 length: 14 residues. For the CDR3, the DNA is TGTGCCAGCAGCTTACCCTACGGCTCCTACGAGCAGTACTTC. Protein sequence: CASSLPYGSYEQYF.

This chain connects TRBV5-4 to TRBJ2-1, with D perhaps TRBD1 (6 bases). Trimming removed 6 bases from V and 3 bases from J, with 13 bases in between. Germline CDR1 and CDR2: SGHNT and YYREEE (reference sequence). There are 14 residues in the CDR3. The CDR3: CASTQGGGYNEQFF. In DNA form, the CDR3 reads TGTGCCAGCACCCAAGGGGGTGGCTACAATGAGCAGTTCTTC.

This clonotype was seen many times. A much larger clone differs from this one at a single base, so this may be a read error. J is TRBJ2-5 and V is TRBV13; the match to TRBD2 covers 7 bases. Germline V CDR1 and CDR2: PRHDT, FYEKMQ (reference sequence). This CDR3 is built from 14 residues. Trimming at V came to 5 bases and at J to 11 bases, leaving 14 bases not matched to a gene. The CDR3 sequence is CASSVNGGRDEQYF. The CDR3 nucleotides are TGTGCCAGCAGCGTCAACGGGGGGAGGGATGAGCAGTACTTC.

The chain employs TRBV27 and TRBJ2-7; no clear D gene. The last part of the DNA fits TRBJ2-5 better; the J call may be wrong. CDR1 and CDR2 from the germline V gene are MNHEY and SMNVEV (reference sequence). The CDR3 has 14 amino acids. In DNA, the CDR3 is TGTGCCAGCAGTCCCACGTCCTCGGGTACGACCCAGTACTTC. Residues: CASSPTSSGTTQYF.

The rearrangement uses TRBV12-3 or TRBV12-4 and TRBJ1-1; 11 positions agree with TRBD1. J gave up 6 bases and V 5 bases, and 5 bases lay outside the gene matches. This CDR3 is 14 amino acids long. The CDR3 reads CASSTTGQGAEAFF. The CDR3, as DNA: TGTGCCAGCAGTACCACGGGACAGGGGGCTGAAGCTTTCTTT.

V is TRBV3-1 and J is TRBJ2-4, with 9 bases identical to TRBD1. V was pared by 0 bases and J by 5 bases, with 2 bases of the junction left unmatched. CDR1 LGHDT and CDR2 YNNKEL come from the germline V gene (reference sequence). The CDR3 loop spans 15 amino acids. DNA for the CDR3: TGTGCCAGCAGCCAAGACACAGGGGGCCAAAACATTCAGTACTTC. Residues: CASSQDTGGQNIQYF.

V is TRBV6-1 and J is TRBJ2-3, with a tentative D call TRBD1 (6 bases). The CDR3 spans 15 residues. Trimming took 6 bases from V and 2 from J, leaving 15 bases between them. CDR1 and CDR2 from the germline V gene are MNHNS and SASEGT. The CDR3 here is CASSPLRTVTDTQYF. The CDR3 DNA follows: TGTGCCAGCAGCCCACTTAGGACAGTCACAGATACGCAGTATTTT.